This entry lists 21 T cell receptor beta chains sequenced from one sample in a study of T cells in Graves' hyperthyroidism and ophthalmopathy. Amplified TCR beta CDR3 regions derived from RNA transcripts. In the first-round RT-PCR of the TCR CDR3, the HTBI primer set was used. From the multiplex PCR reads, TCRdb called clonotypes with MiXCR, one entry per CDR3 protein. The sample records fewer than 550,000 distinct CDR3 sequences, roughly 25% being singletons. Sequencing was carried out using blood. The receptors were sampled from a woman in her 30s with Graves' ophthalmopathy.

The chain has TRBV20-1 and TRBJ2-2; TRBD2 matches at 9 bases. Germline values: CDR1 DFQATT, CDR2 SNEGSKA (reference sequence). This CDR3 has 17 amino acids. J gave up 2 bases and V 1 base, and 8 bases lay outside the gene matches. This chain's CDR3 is CSARGGAGGFNTGELFF. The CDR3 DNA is TGCAGTGCTAGAGGGGGTGCGGGAGGGTTTAACACCGGGGAGCTGTTTTTT.

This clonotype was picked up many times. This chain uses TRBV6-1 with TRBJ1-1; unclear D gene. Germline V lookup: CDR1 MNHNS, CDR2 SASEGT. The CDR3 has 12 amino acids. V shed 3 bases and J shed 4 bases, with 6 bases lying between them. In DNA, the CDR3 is TGTGCCAGCAGTGAGGGAGGCACTGAAGCTTTCTTT. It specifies CASSEGGTEAFF.

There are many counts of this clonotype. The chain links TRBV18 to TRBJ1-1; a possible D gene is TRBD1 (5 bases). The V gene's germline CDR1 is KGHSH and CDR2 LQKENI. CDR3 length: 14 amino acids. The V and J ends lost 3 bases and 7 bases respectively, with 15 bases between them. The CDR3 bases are TGTGCCAGCTCACCCGTCAGCGCGGGGGATGAAGCTTTCTTT. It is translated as CASSPVSAGDEAFF.

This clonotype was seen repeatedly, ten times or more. The CDR3 DNA sequence: TGCAGTGCTAGACACTCAGGGGGAGCCTACGAGCAGTACTTC. Residues: CSARHSGGAYEQYF. The V gene is TRBV20-1, the J gene TRBJ2-7; 7 nucleotides match TRBD1. The J segment lost 2 bases and the V segment lost 2 bases, leaving 6 bases of the junction unmatched. From germline, CDR1 is DFQATT and CDR2 SNEGSKA (reference sequence). The length of the CDR3 is 14 residues.

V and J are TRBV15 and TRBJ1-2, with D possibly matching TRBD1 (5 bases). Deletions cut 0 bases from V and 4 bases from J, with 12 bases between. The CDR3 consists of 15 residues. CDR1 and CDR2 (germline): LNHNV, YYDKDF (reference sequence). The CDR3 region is CATSRDRSGSYGYTF. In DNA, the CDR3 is TGTGCCACCAGCAGAGATAGGTCAGGGAGCTATGGCTACACCTTC. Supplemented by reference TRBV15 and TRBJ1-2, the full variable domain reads DAMVIQNPRYQVTQFGKPVTLSCSQTLNHNVMYWYQQKSSQAPKLLFHYYDKDFNNEADTPDNFQSRRPNTSFCFLDIRSPGLGDTAMYLCATSRDRSGSYGYTFGSGTRLTVV.

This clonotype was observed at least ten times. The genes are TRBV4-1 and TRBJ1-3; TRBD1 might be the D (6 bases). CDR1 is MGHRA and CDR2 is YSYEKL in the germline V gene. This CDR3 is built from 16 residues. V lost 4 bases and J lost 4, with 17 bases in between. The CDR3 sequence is CASSRILGAEGNTIYF. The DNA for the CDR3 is TGCGCCAGCAGCCGCATCTTGGGGGCGGAGGGAAACACCATATATTTT.

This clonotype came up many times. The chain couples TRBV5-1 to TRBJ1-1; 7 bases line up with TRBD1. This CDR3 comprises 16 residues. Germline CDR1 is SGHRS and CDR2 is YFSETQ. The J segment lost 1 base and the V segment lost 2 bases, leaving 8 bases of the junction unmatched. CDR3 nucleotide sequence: TGCGCCAGCAGCTTCCCCCGGGACAGAGGGAACACTGAAGCTTTCTTT. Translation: CASSFPRDRGNTEAFF.

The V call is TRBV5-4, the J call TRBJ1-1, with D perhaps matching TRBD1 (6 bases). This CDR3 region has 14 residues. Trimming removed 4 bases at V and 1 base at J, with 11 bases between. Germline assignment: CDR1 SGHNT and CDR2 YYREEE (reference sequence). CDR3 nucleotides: TGTGCCAGCAGCAACGTACAGGGGAACACTGAAGCTTTCTTT. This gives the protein CASSNVQGNTEAFF.

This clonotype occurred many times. CDR3 in DNA: TGTGCCACCAGTGATCGGGACAGGCTGTACGAGCAGTACTTC. Its translation is CATSDRDRLYEQYF. The chain uses TRBV24-1 and TRBJ2-7; 8 positions agree with TRBD1. The CDR3 is 14 amino acids. Germline V gives CDR1 KGHDR, CDR2 SFDVKD. V lost 3 bases, J lost 4 bases, and 4 bases stayed unmatched.

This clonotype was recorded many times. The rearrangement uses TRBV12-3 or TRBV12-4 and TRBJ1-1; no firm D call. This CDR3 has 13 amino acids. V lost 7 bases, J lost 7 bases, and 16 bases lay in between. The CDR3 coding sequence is TGTGCCAGCAACACCGACTGGGGAGTTGAAGCTTTCTTT. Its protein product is CASNTDWGVEAFF.

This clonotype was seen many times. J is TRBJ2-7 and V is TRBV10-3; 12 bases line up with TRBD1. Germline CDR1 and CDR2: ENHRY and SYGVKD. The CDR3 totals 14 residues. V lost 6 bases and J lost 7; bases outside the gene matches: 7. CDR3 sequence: CAIRAGQGAGEQYF. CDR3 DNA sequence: TGTGCCATCAGAGCGGGACAGGGGGCTGGTGAGCAGTACTTC.

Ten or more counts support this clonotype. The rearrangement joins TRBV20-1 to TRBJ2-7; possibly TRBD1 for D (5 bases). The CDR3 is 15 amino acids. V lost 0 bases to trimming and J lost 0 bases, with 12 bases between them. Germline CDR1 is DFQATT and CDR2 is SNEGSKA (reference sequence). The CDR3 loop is CSARDPTASSYEQYF. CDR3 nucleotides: TGCAGTGCTAGAGATCCGACAGCGAGCTCCTACGAGCAGTACTTC.

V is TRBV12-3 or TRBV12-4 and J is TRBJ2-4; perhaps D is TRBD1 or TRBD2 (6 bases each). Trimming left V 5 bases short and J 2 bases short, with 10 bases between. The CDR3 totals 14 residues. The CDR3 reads CASSPGGTKNIQYF. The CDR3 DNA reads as TGTGCCAGCAGTCCCGGGGGCACCAAAAACATTCAGTACTTC.

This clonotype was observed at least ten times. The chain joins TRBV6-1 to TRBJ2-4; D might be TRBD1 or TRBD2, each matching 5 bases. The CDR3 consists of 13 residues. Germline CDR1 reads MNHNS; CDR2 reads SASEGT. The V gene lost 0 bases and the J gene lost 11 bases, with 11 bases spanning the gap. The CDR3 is CASSEARGKVQYF. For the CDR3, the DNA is TGTGCCAGCAGTGAAGCGAGGGGAAAGGTTCAGTACTTC.

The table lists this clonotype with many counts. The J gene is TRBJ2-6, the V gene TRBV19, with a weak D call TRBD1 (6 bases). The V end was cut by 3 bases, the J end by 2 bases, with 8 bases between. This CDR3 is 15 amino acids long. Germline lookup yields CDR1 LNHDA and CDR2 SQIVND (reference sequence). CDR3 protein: CASSITGTGANVLTF. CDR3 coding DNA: TGTGCCAGTAGTATTACAGGGACTGGGGCCAACGTCCTGACTTTC. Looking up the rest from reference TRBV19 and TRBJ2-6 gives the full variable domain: DGGITQSPKYLFRKEGQNVTLSCEQNLNHDAMYWYRQDPGQGLRLIYYSQIVNDFQKGDIAEGYSVSREKKESFPLTVTSAQKNPTAFYLCASSITGTGANVLTFGAGSRLTVL.

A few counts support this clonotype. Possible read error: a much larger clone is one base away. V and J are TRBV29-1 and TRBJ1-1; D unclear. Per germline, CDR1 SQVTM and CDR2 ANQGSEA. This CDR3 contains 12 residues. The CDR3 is CSVEDGYTEACF. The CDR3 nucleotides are TGCAGCGTTGAGGACGGTTACACTGAAGCTTGCTTT.

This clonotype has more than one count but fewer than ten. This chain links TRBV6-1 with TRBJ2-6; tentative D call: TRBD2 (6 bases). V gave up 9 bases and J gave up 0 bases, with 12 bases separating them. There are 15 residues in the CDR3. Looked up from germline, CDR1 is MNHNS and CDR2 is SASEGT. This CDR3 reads CASKSGGSGANVLTF. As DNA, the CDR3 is TGTGCCAGTAAATCCGGGGGCTCTGGGGCCAACGTCCTGACTTTC.

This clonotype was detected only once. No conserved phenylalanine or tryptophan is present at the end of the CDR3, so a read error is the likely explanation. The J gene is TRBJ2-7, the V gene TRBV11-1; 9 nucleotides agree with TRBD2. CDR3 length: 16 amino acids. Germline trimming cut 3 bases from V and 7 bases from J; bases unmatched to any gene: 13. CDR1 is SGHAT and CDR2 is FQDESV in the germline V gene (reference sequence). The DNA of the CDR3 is TGTGCCAGCAGCTTCCCGACTAGCGGAGCTTGGGAGGAGCAGTACTTG. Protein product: CASSFPTSGAWEEQYL.

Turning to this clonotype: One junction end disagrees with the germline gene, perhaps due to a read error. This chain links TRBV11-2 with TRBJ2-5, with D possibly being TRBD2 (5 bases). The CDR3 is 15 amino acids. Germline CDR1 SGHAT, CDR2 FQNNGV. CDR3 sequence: CASSPPGDYQETKYF. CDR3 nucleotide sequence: TGTGCCAGCAGCCCCCCCGGGGATTATCAAGAGACCAAGTACTTC. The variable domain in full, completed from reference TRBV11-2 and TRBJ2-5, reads EAGVAQSPRYKIIEKRQSVAFWCNPISGHATLYWYQQILGQGPKLLIQFQNNGVVDDSQLPKDRFSAERLKGVDSTLKIQPAKLEDSAVYLCASSPPGDYQETKYFGPGTRLLVL.

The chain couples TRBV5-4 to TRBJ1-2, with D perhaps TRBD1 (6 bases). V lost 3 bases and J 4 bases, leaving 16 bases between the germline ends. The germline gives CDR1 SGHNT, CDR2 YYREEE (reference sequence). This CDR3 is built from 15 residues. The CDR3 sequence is CASSYGQQWVYGYTF. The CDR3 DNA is TGTGCCAGCAGCTACGGACAGCAATGGGTCTATGGCTACACCTTC.

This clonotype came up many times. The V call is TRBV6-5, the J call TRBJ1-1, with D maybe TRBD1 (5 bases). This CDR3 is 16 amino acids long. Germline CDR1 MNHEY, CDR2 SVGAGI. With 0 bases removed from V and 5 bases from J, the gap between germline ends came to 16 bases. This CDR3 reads CASSYSRAGTGTEAFF. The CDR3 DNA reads TGTGCCAGCAGTTACTCCAGAGCAGGGACGGGGACTGAAGCTTTCTTT.